This TCR beta chain was retrieved from a study of T-cell memory formation after mild COVID-19. Study-level information: TCR clusters were mostly confined to one donor each. Study observations and caveats: Cross-reactive memory appears to have joined, as suggested by some responding clones showing up in pre-infection memory. Among clones contracting day 15 to 85, CD4/CD8 was balanced, whereas later expanders leaned CD4+.

TCRdb passed the 5' RACE reads through MiXCR, listing each CDR3 protein once. This sample has almost 550,000 distinct CDR3 sequences, with 20% found just once. This clonotype has a handful of counts. Antigen: not known. Sequenced material: PBMCs or a T cell subset sorted from them (not recorded which). The clonotype was recovered from an adult woman who had mild COVID-19 (a few samples of this study predate the infection). Cell type and time point are not known.

DNA for the CDR3: TGTGCCAGCAGTTATGGGACAGGGGGCGGCGGAGAAGCTTTCTTT. The encoded protein is CASSYGTGGGGEAFF. The chain links TRBV6-6 to TRBJ1-1; TRBD1 aligns across 12 bases. The germline V gene has CDR1 MNHNY and CDR2 SVGAGI (reference sequence). This CDR3 region has 15 residues. With V trimmed by 3 bases and J by 8 bases, 7 bases remained unmatched.